The 26 T cell receptor beta chains in this list originate from one sample, sequenced in a study of early stage breast cancer tumors. Profiled with immunoSEQ multiplex PCR; TCRdb holds only in-frame clones, not every one. The data contain about 70,000 clones, 75% to 90% of them singletons. Sequencing was done on a sample of blood. These receptor sequences come from a person aged 35-55 years with breast cancer.

The sample holds a few counts of this clone. The genes are TRBV6-1 and TRBJ2-1; either TRBD1 or TRBD2 may fit D (5 bases each). Trimming stripped 6 bases from V and 2 bases from J, with 8 bases between. CDR3 length equals 13 residues. Germline V gene sequence: CDR1 MNHNS, CDR2 SASEGT. DNA for the CDR3: TGTGCCAGCAGCCTGGGACCCTACAATGAGCAGTTCTTC. Its translation is CASSLGPYNEQFF.

The chain has TRBV2 and TRBJ1-5; TRBD1 matches 7 bases. The junction had 8 bases not matched to a gene; V was cut back by 4 bases and J by 5 bases. The CDR3 extends over 15 amino acids. Germline CDR1 and CDR2: SNHLY and FYNNEI. CDR3 DNA: TGTGCCAGCAGTGGCGATTCAGGGGGTTATCAGCCCCAGCATTTT. Protein: CASSGDSGGYQPQHF.

The rearrangement links TRBV6-6 to TRBJ1-1; D possibly corresponds to TRBD1 (5 bases). This CDR3 contains 15 residues. CDR1 is MNHNY and CDR2 is SVGAGI in the germline V gene (reference sequence). V lost 1 base and J lost 3, with 12 bases in between. In nucleotides, the CDR3 is TGTGCCAGCAGTTACTTGGCAGGGACGGACACTGAAGCTTTCTTT. This sequence encodes CASSYLAGTDTEAFF.

The rearrangement links TRBV7-9 to TRBJ2-7, with 8 bases fitting TRBD1. CDR3 size: 15 residues. Looked up from germline, CDR1 is SEHNR and CDR2 is FQNEAQ (reference sequence). Unmatched junction bases numbered 9, after V lost 4 bases and J lost 4 bases. The CDR3 region has the DNA TGTGCCAGCAGCTCACGACAGGGGATTGAATACGAGCAGTACTTC. It translates to CASSSRQGIEYEQYF.

Of note for this clone: The same CDR3 arises from other DNA sequences in this sample as well. CDR3 amino acids: CASSPGTGDQPQHF. CDR3 bases: TGCGCCAGCAGCCCCGGGACAGGGGATCAGCCCCAGCATTTT. The chain has TRBV5-1 and TRBJ1-5, with 10 bases aligning to TRBD1. The ends lost 4 bases at V and 5 bases at J; junction bases unmatched: 3. The CDR3 is 14 residues long. Germline values: CDR1 SGHRS, CDR2 YFSETQ.

The chain recombines TRBV9 with TRBJ2-1, with no clear D. Germline V CDR1 and CDR2: SGDLS, YYNGEE. V dropped 3 bases and J dropped 7 bases, with 11 bases sitting between them. The CDR3 contains 13 residues. CDR3 protein: CASSAPPQNEQFF. The CDR3 DNA reads as TGTGCCAGCAGCGCCCCCCCTCAAAATGAGCAGTTCTTC.

The chain uses TRBV27 and TRBJ2-1, with D possibly TRBD2 on 5 matching bases. Trimming stripped 6 bases from V and 11 bases from J, with 11 bases between. There are 11 residues in the CDR3. Germline CDR1 is MNHEY and CDR2 is SMNVEV (reference sequence). For the CDR3, the DNA is TGTGCCAGCAGAAGCGGCTCCAAGCAGTTCTTC. This gives the protein CASRSGSKQFF.

V gene TRBV2 combines with J gene TRBJ2-2; D not certain. CDR1 and CDR2 (germline): SNHLY, FYNNEI. This CDR3 contains 16 residues. Trimming stripped 6 bases from V and 3 bases from J, with 17 bases between. DNA of the CDR3: TGTGCCAGCAGCGCGTTTGCCGACGGTTACACCGGGGAGCTGTTTTTT. Its translation: CASSAFADGYTGELFF.

This chain joins TRBV10-3 and TRBJ2-7; D not certain. V was cut by 3 bases and J by 6 bases, with 12 bases left in between. Germline V gene sequence: CDR1 ENHRY, CDR2 SYGVKD. The CDR3 spans 13 residues. CDR3 sequence: CAISDSGWAEQYF. The CDR3 DNA reads as TGTGCCATCAGTGATTCCGGGTGGGCCGAGCAGTACTTC.

V and J are TRBV7-8 and TRBJ2-7, with D unresolved. The CDR3 is 11 residues long. The V gene lost 8 bases and the J gene lost 6 bases, with 11 bases spanning the gap. The germline V gene has CDR1 SGHVS and CDR2 FQNEAQ. Here the CDR3 reads CASGLVSEQYF. In DNA, the CDR3 is TGTGCCAGCGGTTTAGTGTCCGAGCAGTACTTC.

The chain has TRBV5-4 and TRBJ2-3; 7 nucleotides line up with TRBD2. Germline V gene data show CDR1 as SGHNT and CDR2 as YYREEE (reference sequence). The CDR3 length is 15 residues. The ends lost 1 base at V and 4 bases at J; junction bases unmatched: 6. The CDR3 coding sequence is TGTGCCAGCAGCTTGAGGGCGGGAGACGCAGATACGCAGTATTTT. It specifies CASSLRAGDADTQYF.

This clone was counted only a few times. CDR3 bases: TGTGCCAGTAGCGCTACGACAACAGGTACCGAGCAGTACTTC. Translation gives CASSATTTGTEQYF. This chain joins TRBV19 and TRBJ2-7; perhaps TRBD1 as D (5 bases). V was trimmed by 6 bases and J by 6 bases, leaving 18 bases between them. The CDR3 spans 14 residues. The germline V gene has CDR1 LNHDA and CDR2 SQIVND (reference sequence).

The chain has TRBV7-9 and TRBJ1-5, with D perhaps matching TRBD1 (5 bases). The germline V gene has CDR1 SEHNR and CDR2 FQNEAQ (reference sequence). V was trimmed by 5 bases and J by 5 bases, leaving 13 bases between them. This CDR3 has 14 amino acids. DNA of the CDR3: TGTGCCAGCAGCCCGGGACGGGGGGATCAGCCCCAGCATTTT. Protein sequence: CASSPGRGDQPQHF.

The chain has TRBV7-9 and TRBJ2-5; tentatively, D is TRBD1 (5 bases). The length of the CDR3 is 10 residues. Per the germline V gene, CDR1 is SEHNR and CDR2 is FQNEAQ (reference sequence). Trimming took off 8 bases at V and 4 bases at J, with 5 bases between the two ends. The CDR3, as DNA: TGTGCCAGCCAGGGAGAGACCCAGTACTTC. Translation: CASQGETQYF.

To note about this clone: Other DNA sequences in the same sample also yield this CDR3. This chain connects TRBV6-1 to TRBJ2-7; weak D call: TRBD1 (5 bases). The germline V and J ends were trimmed by 2 bases and 1 base, with 9 bases remaining between them. The germline CDR1 and CDR2 sequences are MNHNS and SASEGT. The CDR3 is made up of 14 amino acids. CDR3 sequence: CASSEWGSSYEQYF. CDR3 DNA sequence: TGTGCCAGCAGTGAATGGGGCAGTTCCTACGAGCAGTACTTC.

This rearrangement joins TRBV6-5 to TRBJ2-2; D possibly corresponds to TRBD1 (6 bases). Germline V gene data show CDR1 as MNHEY and CDR2 as SVGAGI. The V end lost 4 bases, the J end lost 2 bases, and 11 bases lay between the germline ends. CDR3 length: 15 residues. CDR3 coding DNA: TGTGCCAGCAGTTTTGACAGGAGTAACACCGGGGAGCTGTTTTTT. It translates to CASSFDRSNTGELFF.

This clone was picked up a small number of times. The rearrangement links TRBV27 to TRBJ2-7; D is uncertain. The ends were cut back, 5 bases at V and 3 bases at J, with 20 bases in the middle. CDR1 and CDR2 from the germline V gene are MNHEY and SMNVEV (reference sequence). This CDR3 region has 16 residues. The CDR3: CASSPSPYRADYEQYF. CDR3 nucleotide sequence: TGTGCCAGCAGTCCGAGTCCATACCGCGCCGACTACGAGCAGTACTTC.

The chain is built from TRBV13 and TRBJ1-2, with D possibly matching TRBD1 (5 bases). CDR1 is PRHDT, CDR2 FYEKMQ, per germline (reference sequence). This CDR3 comprises 13 residues. Trimming took off 5 bases at V and 4 bases at J, with 11 bases between the two ends. CDR3 region: CASSTYRIYGYTF. DNA of the CDR3: TGTGCCAGCAGCACCTACAGGATCTATGGCTACACCTTC. Filled out from reference TRBV13 and TRBJ1-2, the complete variable domain reads AAGVIQSPRHLIKEKRETATLKCYPIPRHDTVYWYQQGPGQDPQFLISFYEKMQSDKGSIPDRFSAQQFSDYHSELNMSSLELGDSALYFCASSTYRIYGYTFGSGTRLTVV.

V is TRBV4-2 and J is TRBJ1-5; D not resolved. Germline V CDR1 and CDR2: LGHNA, YNFKEQ. The V gene lost 1 base and the J gene lost 7 bases, with 14 bases spanning the gap. The CDR3 is 15 amino acids. CDR3 in amino acids: CASSQGQLTVQPQHF. In DNA, the CDR3 is TGTGCCAGCAGCCAAGGTCAACTCACGGTCCAGCCCCAGCATTTT.

The chain carries TRBV27 and TRBJ2-1; 10 bases are a match to TRBD1. V was pared by 8 bases and J by 8 bases, with 6 bases of the junction left unmatched. This CDR3 is built from 13 residues. Per germline, CDR1 MNHEY and CDR2 SMNVEV (reference sequence). This CDR3 is CASGRDRGYEQFF. CDR3 DNA sequence: TGTGCCAGCGGCCGGGACAGGGGCTATGAGCAGTTCTTC.

The chain uses TRBV18 and TRBJ1-1, with TRBD1 identical over 9 bases. V lost 2 bases, J lost 5 bases, and 6 bases stayed unmatched. Germline lookup yields CDR1 KGHSH and CDR2 LQKENI. This CDR3 is built from 15 residues. This CDR3 is CASSPDTGGRTEAFF. CDR3 nucleotide sequence: TGTGCCAGCTCACCAGATACAGGGGGCCGGACTGAAGCTTTCTTT.

The J gene is TRBJ2-3, the V gene TRBV2; 8 bases are shared with TRBD1. Trimming removed 6 bases from V and 2 bases from J; junction bases left unmatched: 10. Germline V gene sequence: CDR1 SNHLY, CDR2 FYNNEI. There are 16 residues in the CDR3. CDR3 sequence (DNA): TGTGCCAGCAGCGCTCCGGGACAGGAGGACACAGATACGCAGTATTTT. Amino acids: CASSAPGQEDTDTQYF.

The chain employs TRBV18 and TRBJ2-7; possible D gene TRBD1, 6 bases. This CDR3 has 13 amino acids. CDR1 is KGHSH and CDR2 is LQKENI in the germline V gene. V was pared by 7 bases and J by 2 bases, with 12 bases between. CDR3 nucleotides: TGTGCCAGCTTATCAGGACAGACCTACGAGCAGTACTTC. Amino acids: CASLSGQTYEQYF.

In its sample, this clone was seen once. The genes are TRBV27 and TRBJ2-1; 8 nucleotides agree with TRBD1. There are 16 residues in the CDR3. CDR1 and CDR2 (germline): MNHEY, SMNVEV (reference sequence). V lost 4 bases to trimming and J lost 7 bases; unmatched junction nucleotides: 12. The CDR3 loop reads CASSSTGTGKVNEQFF. CDR3 in DNA: TGTGCCAGCAGTTCGACCGGGACAGGAAAGGTAAATGAGCAGTTCTTC.

This clone was observed a handful of times. The genes are TRBV18 and TRBJ1-2; the D gene is possibly TRBD1 (6 bases). Trimming stripped 3 bases from V and 1 base from J, with 15 bases between. Germline loops: CDR1 KGHSH, CDR2 LQKENI. The CDR3 covers 16 residues. The CDR3 spells CASSPGGPFVNYGYTF. The CDR3 bases are TGTGCCAGCTCACCGGGGGGGCCCTTTGTTAACTATGGCTACACCTTC. Together with reference TRBV18 and TRBJ1-2, the CDR3 gives the full variable domain: NAGVMQNPRHLVRRRGQEARLRCSPMKGHSHVYWYRQLPEEGLKFMVYLQKENIIDESGMPKERFSAEFPKEGPSILRIQQVVRGDSAAYFCASSPGGPFVNYGYTFGSGTRLTVV.

This sequence joins TRBV14 and TRBJ1-4, with D unresolved. This CDR3 is built from 14 residues. Germline CDR1 and CDR2: SGHDN and FVKESK. With 2 bases removed from V and 0 bases from J, the gap between germline ends came to 4 bases. The CDR3 sequence is CASSQHSTNEKLFF. In DNA, the CDR3 is TGTGCCAGCAGCCAACACTCAACTAATGAAAAACTGTTTTTT.